The clone carrying this T cell receptor (beta chain) was observed many times. Unpaired genes were suppressed by blocking oligonucleotides during a second nested PCR. TCRdb re-analysed the emulsion pairing reads in MiXCR, keeping a single row per CDR3 protein. The sample has around 130 distinct CDR3 sequences, 30% to 45% seen once. These data come from a study of T cell repertoires in breast cancer. The expanded emulsion RT-PCR method captured paired alpha and beta chains from CD8+ T cells. This CDR3 contains 12 residues. Trimming stripped 4 bases from V and 5 bases from J, with 6 bases between. Germline V CDR1 and CDR2: MNHEY, SVGEGT.

The sample consisted of CD8+ T cells. This clonotype originated in a pool of human donors with breast cancer or a healthy control (not recorded which). The chain uses TRBV6-2 or TRBV6-3 and TRBJ1-5; no reliable D call. The CDR3 coding sequence is TGTGCCAGCAGTTTGGCGGATCAGCCCCAGCATTTT. Translation: CASSLADQPQHF.